This record looks at one T cell receptor (beta chain) sequence and its context. This entry belongs to a study of blood T cell repertoires in COVID-19. Sequenced by immunoSEQ multiplex PCR; TCRdb stores in-frame clones only, minus some. Of under 400,000 clones in the sample, roughly 86% were seen once. This study enrolled people aged about 18 to 100 from about two dozen US geographic areas. Membership in each cohort depended on participant-reported clinical history. A case of COVID-19 had been met by exposed participants within 2 weeks before study entry. CDR3 size: 16 residues. The V gene's germline CDR1 is KGHDR and CDR2 SFDVKD. With 3 bases removed from V and 3 bases from J, the gap between germline ends came to 14 bases.

Sequencing was done on a sample of PBMCs or T cells enriched from blood (not recorded which). This chain joins TRBV24-1 and TRBJ1-5; tentatively, D is TRBD1 (6 bases). This clonotype was sampled from a young woman who had been exposed to COVID-19. CDR3 nucleotides: TGTGCCACCAGTGATCCCGTGGGGGGGCCCAATCAGCCCCAGCATTTT. Encoded protein: CATSDPVGGPNQPQHF.